This passage covers 23 T cell receptor beta chains from one sample sequenced in a study of early T cells in non-severe SARS-CoV-2 infection. Each CDR3 protein gets one entry after TCRdb re-called the 5' RACE reads with MiXCR. Among 100,000 to 150,000 distinct CDR3 sequences, under 15% were seen once, and the ten largest hold around a fifth. Input material: whole blood. Source of these receptors: an adult who was a healthcare worker with PCR-confirmed SARS-CoV-2 infection or an uninfected control (not recorded which).

The chain carries TRBV19 and TRBJ2-7; 10 bases line up with TRBD2. Germline V gene lookup returns CDR1 LNHDA and CDR2 SQIVND (reference sequence). V was clipped by 5 bases and J by 3 bases; unmatched bases: 7. The CDR3 runs to 15 residues. This chain's CDR3 is CASSRGASGGYEQYF. In DNA, the CDR3 is TGTGCCAGTAGTCGGGGGGCTAGCGGGGGCTACGAGCAGTACTTC.

The J gene is TRBJ1-6, the V gene TRBV28, with a possible D match to TRBD1 (5 bases). The length of the CDR3 is 14 residues. Germline loops: CDR1 MDHEN, CDR2 SYDVKM. V was clipped by 3 bases and J by 8 bases, with 11 bases between them. In DNA form, the CDR3 reads TGTGCCAGCAGTTTTGGCAGGGCGGATTCACCCCTCCACTTT. The encoded protein is CASSFGRADSPLHF.

This clonotype was seen a handful of times. J is TRBJ2-7 and V is TRBV19; D ambiguous. V lost 5 bases and J lost 2, with 16 bases in between. Germline V gene sequence: CDR1 LNHDA, CDR2 SQIVND (reference sequence). The CDR3 totals 15 residues. The CDR3 spells CASSSGPLDTYEQYF. The CDR3 bases are TGTGCCAGTAGTTCCGGACCGTTAGACACCTACGAGCAGTACTTC.

The table lists this clonotype with a few counts. The CDR3 ends on some other residue instead of the conserved phenylalanine or tryptophan, so this is likely a read error. No DNA is shown, since the ends of the CDR3 on it are uncertain; the CDR3 is the one TCRdb lists. The chain couples TRBV4-2 to TRBJ2-1; the D segment call TRBD2 is taken from the table without a DNA check. Per the germline V gene, CDR1 is LGHNA and CDR2 is YNFKEQ. The CDR3 length equals 12 residues, ends included. This CDR3 reads CASSQDEPPREV.

There are a few counts of this clonotype. The chain carries TRBV13 and TRBJ1-2; TRBD1 aligns across 7 bases. With 5 bases clipped from V and 7 bases from J, the junction kept 10 bases outside the gene matches. CDR1 and CDR2 (germline): PRHDT, FYEKMQ (reference sequence). The CDR3 is 14 amino acids. The CDR3, as DNA: TGTGCCAGCAGCCAAACAACAGGGGATGCTGGCTACACCTTC. Translation gives CASSQTTGDAGYTF.

CDR3 bases: TGTGCCAGCAGTTACTTTGGACGGCCCCAAACTGAAGCTTTCTTT. It yields the protein CASSYFGRPQTEAFF. V gene TRBV6-2 or TRBV6-3 combines with J gene TRBJ1-1; unclear D gene. This CDR3 comprises 15 residues. V lost 1 base and J 5 bases, leaving 14 bases between the germline ends. Germline loops: CDR1 MNHEY, CDR2 SVGEGT.

This clonotype was counted only a few times. The genes are TRBV20-1 and TRBJ1-1; D gene unclear. Between the trimmed V and J ends, which lost 0 bases and 4 bases, there was a span of 15 bases. Germline CDR1 and CDR2: DFQATT and SNEGSKA (reference sequence). The CDR3 is made up of 15 amino acids. CDR3 in amino acids: CSARDSKGKGTEAFF. CDR3 DNA: TGCAGTGCTAGAGATAGTAAGGGAAAAGGCACTGAAGCTTTCTTT.

The rearrangement uses TRBV18 and TRBJ1-3; no clear D gene. CDR3 length: 16 residues. The germline CDR1 and CDR2 sequences are KGHSH and LQKENI. The ends were cut back, 2 bases at V and 2 bases at J, with 13 bases in the middle. The CDR3 DNA follows: TGTGCCAGCTCACCAACGCAAGGCCCAACTGGAAACACCATATATTTT. This gives the protein CASSPTQGPTGNTIYF.

This clonotype was observed a few times. The rearrangement links TRBV5-1 to TRBJ2-2; D remains ambiguous. Trimming stripped 4 bases from V and 0 bases from J, with 10 bases between. Germline assignment: CDR1 SGHRS and CDR2 YFSETQ. This CDR3 contains 15 residues. The CDR3 nucleotides are TGCGCCAGCAGCCCGGACGGATCGAACACCGGGGAGCTGTTTTTT. Protein sequence: CASSPDGSNTGELFF.

This clonotype was observed once. This chain uses TRBV5-1 with TRBJ2-3; 7 bases are a match to TRBD2. CDR1 and CDR2 (germline): SGHRS, YFSETQ. There are 14 residues in the CDR3. Trimming cost V 0 bases and J 6 bases; bases outside gene matches: 4. Here the CDR3 DNA reads TGCGCCAGCAGCTTGGCGCTAGCGGACGATACGCAGTATTTT. As protein: CASSLALADDTQYF. The variable domain in full, completed from reference TRBV5-1 and TRBJ2-3, reads KAGVTQTPRYLIKTRGQQVTLSCSPISGHRSVSWYQQTPGQGLQFLFEYFSETQRNKGNFPGRFSGRQFSNSRSEMNVSTLELGDSALYLCASSLALADDTQYFGPGTRLTVL.

This clonotype was counted between two and nine times. The V gene is TRBV6-6, the J gene TRBJ2-1, with a possible D match to TRBD1 (6 bases). In germline, CDR1 is MNHNY, CDR2 SVGAGI (reference sequence). The length of the CDR3 is 13 residues. The ends were cut back, 6 bases at V and 7 bases at J, with 13 bases in the middle. This CDR3 reads CASSKSGANEQFF. CDR3 coding DNA: TGTGCCAGCAGCAAATCAGGGGCGAATGAGCAGTTCTTC.

The rearrangement joins TRBV20-1 to TRBJ2-5; D may match TRBD1 or TRBD2 (7 bases each). Trimming cost V 0 bases and J 3 bases, with 11 bases left between them. The CDR3 spans 14 residues. CDR1 and CDR2 from the germline V gene are DFQATT and SNEGSKA (reference sequence). CDR3 coding DNA: TGCAGTGCTAGAGATTCAGGGGGGGAAGAGACCCAGTACTTC. Amino acids: CSARDSGGEETQYF.

This chain joins TRBV4-2 and TRBJ1-1, with 7 bases that match TRBD1. Trimming at V came to 3 bases and at J to 8 bases, leaving 6 bases not matched to a gene. Germline loops: CDR1 LGHNA, CDR2 YNFKEQ. The CDR3 covers 13 residues. CDR3 nucleotides: TGTGCCAGCAGCCAGGTCGGGACAGCCGAAGCTTTCTTT. Translation: CASSQVGTAEAFF.

This clonotype came up a few times. This rearrangement joins TRBV29-1 to TRBJ1-1; D may be TRBD1 (5 bases). Per germline, CDR1 SQVTM and CDR2 ANQGSEA. The CDR3 contains 13 residues. V was clipped by 6 bases and J by 5 bases, with 16 bases between them. Here the CDR3 reads CSVEGQGGTEAFF. CDR3 bases: TGCAGCGTAGAGGGGCAGGGAGGAACTGAAGCTTTCTTT.

The CDR3 DNA follows: TGCGCCAGCAGCCAGGGGTCCGGGACTTACGAGCAGTACTTC. This codes for CASSQGSGTYEQYF. This chain uses TRBV5-1 with TRBJ2-7; D could derive from TRBD1 or TRBD2 (6 bases each). The germline V gene has CDR1 SGHRS and CDR2 YFSETQ. V was clipped by 4 bases and J by 4 bases, with 15 bases between them. This CDR3 contains 14 residues. The variable domain in full, completed from reference TRBV5-1 and TRBJ2-7, reads KAGVTQTPRYLIKTRGQQVTLSCSPISGHRSVSWYQQTPGQGLQFLFEYFSETQRNKGNFPGRFSGRQFSNSRSEMNVSTLELGDSALYLCASSQGSGTYEQYFGPGTRLTVT.

This clonotype was counted only a few times. V usage is TRBV28 and J usage is TRBJ2-1; 8 bases align to TRBD2. The CDR3 is 17 amino acids. Germline trimming cut 4 bases from V and 6 bases from J; bases unmatched to any gene: 14. The germline V gene has CDR1 MDHEN and CDR2 SYDVKM. The DNA of the CDR3 is TGTGCCAGCAGTTCCGACCCCGGGAGGGGAAACTTCAATGAGCAGTTCTTC. Encoded protein: CASSSDPGRGNFNEQFF. Variable domain in full (rest from reference TRBV28 and TRBJ2-1): DVKVTQSSRYLVKRTGEKVFLECVQDMDHENMFWYRQDPGLGLRLIYFSYDVKMKEKGDIPEGYSVSREKKERFSLILESASTNQTSMYLCASSSDPGRGNFNEQFFGPGTRLTVL.

There are a few counts of this clonotype. The V call is TRBV7-8, the J call TRBJ2-7; a weak D match, TRBD1 (7 bases). The CDR3 spans 14 residues. Germline V gene data show CDR1 as SGHVS and CDR2 as FQNEAQ. Trimming removed 0 bases from V and 6 bases from J, with 12 bases in between. CDR3 amino acids: CASSLAAGGLEQYF. CDR3 bases: TGTGCCAGCAGCTTAGCGGCAGGGGGACTCGAGCAGTACTTC.

This clonotype has just a few counts. V is TRBV12-3 or TRBV12-4 and J is TRBJ1-2, with no clear D. V lost 5 bases and J lost 3, with 10 bases in between. This CDR3 region has 13 residues. CDR3 sequence reads: CASSLKRDYGYTF. CDR3 nucleotides: TGTGCCAGCAGTCTGAAGAGAGACTATGGCTACACCTTC.

In this sample, this clonotype turned up a few times. The V gene is TRBV28, the J gene TRBJ1-2, with 7 nucleotides matching TRBD1. Germline V lookup: CDR1 MDHEN, CDR2 SYDVKM. This CDR3 comprises 15 residues. V trimming: 5 bases; J trimming: 1 base; junction bases outside the gene matches: 7. DNA of the CDR3: TGTGCCAGCAGTCAACAGGGACAGTATAACTATGGCTACACCTTC. Encoded protein: CASSQQGQYNYGYTF.

This clonotype was seen only a few times. The chain recombines TRBV5-4 with TRBJ2-5; a possible D gene is TRBD2 (6 bases). V lost 2 bases, J lost 2 bases, and 10 bases lay in between. The CDR3 is made up of 14 amino acids. The germline V gene has CDR1 SGHNT and CDR2 YYREEE (reference sequence). CDR3 residues: CASSLGLSQETQYF. CDR3 bases: TGTGCCAGCAGCTTAGGACTATCTCAAGAGACCCAGTACTTC. Complete variable domain (other parts from reference TRBV5-4 and TRBJ2-5): ETGVTQSPTHLIKTRGQQVTLRCSSQSGHNTVSWYQQALGQGPQFIFQYYREEENGRGNFPPRFSGLQFPNYSSELNVNALELDDSALYLCASSLGLSQETQYFGPGTRLLVL.

The V call is TRBV3-1, the J call TRBJ1-4; 7 positions match TRBD1. Germline CDR1 is LGHDT and CDR2 is YNNKEL (reference sequence). The CDR3 sequence is 15 residues long. The trim removed 1 base at V and 7 bases at J, leaving 6 bases unmatched. CDR3 nucleotides: TGTGCCAGCAGCCAAGCCACAGGGGCCGGTGAAAAACTGTTTTTT. It specifies CASSQATGAGEKLFF.

This clonotype was observed at least ten times. V and J are TRBV12-3 or TRBV12-4 and TRBJ2-2; the D gene is possibly TRBD1 (5 bases). This CDR3 is built from 13 residues. Trimming took off 6 bases at V and 6 bases at J, with 11 bases between the two ends. CDR3 residues: CASSNPGPGELFF. The CDR3 region has the DNA TGTGCCAGCAGCAATCCAGGGCCCGGGGAGCTGTTTTTT.

The chain uses TRBV5-4 and TRBJ2-5; TRBD2 matches 7 bases. With 2 bases clipped from V and 6 bases from J, the junction kept 7 bases outside the gene matches. The CDR3 covers 14 residues. CDR1 and CDR2 (germline): SGHNT, YYREEE (reference sequence). CDR3 bases: TGTGCCAGCAGCTTCTCCGGGACTACGCAGACCCAGTACTTC. Its protein is CASSFSGTTQTQYF.